This entry concerns a single T cell receptor (beta chain). Its antigen target is currently unknown. The input lacks base qualities; no much larger clone sits a single base away. The library was obtained by the immunoSEQ multiplex PCR assay. TCRdb obtained this table from immuneACCESS and retained in-frame rearrangements with V and J assigned. These tables miss some clones; where compared with another copy, unresolved V genes account for less than half of the shortfall, and the remainder is unexplained. The sample records some 130,000 clones, about 96% of which are singletons. The ten largest clones take up 0.44% of the sample. This record comes from a study of T cell changes during pregnancy in multiple sclerosis (dated by TCRdb to about 2019). Regarding the research as a whole: The study looked at changes in the T cell repertoire across pregnancy in women with multiple sclerosis.

Based on the germline V gene, the CDR1 and CDR2 sequences are SGHDN and FVKESK. The CDR3, from cysteine to phenylalanine, totals 17 residues. Just the 51-base CDR3 DNA is kept, in frame starting at base 1. Deletion took 4 bases off V and 6 bases off J, with a span of 23 bases between the germline ends. The sequence was obtained from a female donor with multiple sclerosis, enrolled in a pregnancy study. The rearranged chain carries TRBV14 and TRBJ2-3, and perhaps TRBD2 as D gene, on 6 matching bases. Sequenced material: peripheral blood, taken after pregnancy. This receptor carries the CDR3 CASSPRGLWDGADTQYF. The nucleotides are TGTGCCAGCAGCCCCCGGGGACTCTGGGATGGGGCGGATACGCAGTATTTT. The full variable domain, with segments outside the CDR3 supplied by the reference TRBV14 and TRBJ2-3 proteins, appears as EAGVTQFPSHSVIEKGQTVTLRCDPISGHDNLYWYRRVMGKEIKFLLHFVKESKQDESGMPNNRFLAERTGGTYSTLKVQPAELEDSGVYFCASSPRGLWDGADTQYFGPGTRLTVL.